A single sample gave rise to the 27 T cell receptor beta chains below, sequenced in a study of blood T cell repertoires in COVID-19. Some clones are missing from TCRdb's copy, which holds only in-frame ones; the method was immunoSEQ multiplex PCR. The sample yields under 250,000 clones, approximately 90% seen once. Sequenced: PBMCs or T cells enriched from blood (not recorded which). Receptors originate from a man between 35 and 55 years old who had recovered from COVID-19.

The V gene is TRBV29-1, the J gene TRBJ1-2; D gene ambiguous. Germline CDR1 and CDR2: SQVTM and ANQGSEA. The ends were cut back, 6 bases at V and 0 bases at J, with 17 bases in the middle. This CDR3 comprises 15 residues. The CDR3 coding sequence is TGCAGCGTATCTCCTACAGAAATATCTAACTATGGCTACACCTTC. This sequence encodes CSVSPTEISNYGYTF.

The chain uses TRBV29-1 and TRBJ2-7; 7 bases align to TRBD1. Looked up from germline, CDR1 is SQVTM and CDR2 is ANQGSEA. This CDR3 spans 15 amino acids. After removal of 4 bases from V and 4 bases from J, the junction contained 13 bases not matched to a gene. The CDR3 DNA sequence: TGCAGCGTTGCGGGACAGCTGGATAATTTGTACGAGCAGTACTTC. Its protein is CSVAGQLDNLYEQYF.

The chain is built from TRBV4-1 and TRBJ2-7; 10 bases are a match to TRBD2. CDR3 length equals 15 residues. The V gene's germline CDR1 is MGHRA and CDR2 YSYEKL. The V segment lost 0 bases and the J segment 4 bases; nucleotides outside the gene matches: 3. The CDR3 coding sequence is TGCGCCAGCAGCCAAGAGGGACTAGCGACTTACGAGCAGTACTTC. The encoded protein is CASSQEGLATYEQYF.

CDR3 protein: CASSFRGATLGQYF. The DNA for the CDR3 is TGTGCCAGCAGCTTTCGGGGAGCGACCCTCGGGCAGTACTTC. This rearrangement joins TRBV5-8 to TRBJ2-7; tentatively, D is TRBD2 (5 bases). The CDR3 is 14 residues long. Germline V lookup: CDR1 SGHTS, CDR2 YDEGEE. Trimming took 2 bases from V and 9 from J, leaving 18 bases between them.

The rearrangement links TRBV10-1 to TRBJ2-1, with 12 bases aligning to TRBD1. The germline CDR1 and CDR2 sequences are WNHNN and SYGVQD (reference sequence). J lost 2 bases, V lost 6 bases, and 17 bases had no gene match. This CDR3 contains 20 residues. The CDR3 DNA sequence: TGCGCCAGCAGCCCATTCCCTCGGGACAGGGGGCTTCACCCCTACAATGAGCAGTTCTTC. Protein product: CASSPFPRDRGLHPYNEQFF.

The J gene is TRBJ1-2, the V gene TRBV18; D is unresolved. Germline assignment: CDR1 KGHSH and CDR2 LQKENI. The V end lost 4 bases, the J end lost 8 bases, and 17 bases lay between the germline ends. This CDR3 has 14 residues. CDR3 sequence (DNA): TGTGCCAGCTCACTTTCCGGGGATTTCGGAGGCTACACCTTC. Translation: CASSLSGDFGGYTF.

This clone turned up a few times. This chain links TRBV5-1 with TRBJ2-1; possibly TRBD2 for D (6 bases). The CDR3 is made up of 16 amino acids. Germline lookup yields CDR1 SGHRS and CDR2 YFSETQ. V lost 0 bases and J 6 bases, leaving 16 bases between the germline ends. The CDR3 sequence is CASSLVLGGPGNEQFF. In DNA, the CDR3 is TGCGCCAGCAGCTTGGTCTTAGGAGGGCCGGGCAATGAGCAGTTCTTC.

J is TRBJ1-2 and V is TRBV3-1 (or the pseudogene TRBV3-2); 10 bases are a match to TRBD1. The germline V gene has CDR1 LGHDT and CDR2 YNNKEL (reference sequence). The CDR3 is made up of 15 amino acids. V shed 5 bases, J shed 5 bases, and the junction held 8 bases outside the gene matches. CDR3 sequence reads: CASSLPGQGSYGYTF. The CDR3 bases are TGTGCCAGCAGCTTACCGGGACAGGGGTCGTATGGCTACACCTTC.

This clone was seen only once. The chain recombines TRBV28 with TRBJ1-5; TRBD1 might be the D (5 bases). This CDR3 has 17 amino acids. Trimming cost V 8 bases and J 0 bases, with 20 bases left between them. Germline V lookup: CDR1 MDHEN, CDR2 SYDVKM. The CDR3 region is CASLMGQIGNSNQPQHF. The CDR3 nucleotides are TGTGCCAGCCTCATGGGGCAGATAGGTAATAGCAATCAGCCCCAGCATTTT.

This clone appeared a few times. Other DNA sequences from this sample encode an identical CDR3 as well. The chain has TRBV3-1 (or the pseudogene TRBV3-2) and TRBJ1-4; TRBD1 matches 9 bases. Germline lookup yields CDR1 LGHDT and CDR2 YNNKEL (reference sequence). V dropped 4 bases and J dropped 6; count of bases not matched to a gene: 3. CDR3 length equals 14 residues. The CDR3 protein is CASSPGQGYEKLFF. The CDR3, as DNA: TGTGCCAGCAGCCCGGGACAGGGCTATGAAAAACTGTTTTTT.

The chain employs TRBV7-2 and TRBJ1-1; D is uncertain. There are 12 residues in the CDR3. Trimming removed 7 bases at V and 5 bases at J, with 11 bases between. CDR1 SGHTA and CDR2 FQGNSA come from the germline V gene. As DNA, the CDR3 is TGTGCCAGCACCCAGGAATTAACTGAAGCTTTCTTT. Amino acid sequence: CASTQELTEAFF.

The chain couples TRBV6-2 or TRBV6-3 to TRBJ1-5, with D unresolved. V dropped 5 bases and J dropped 5 bases, with 13 bases sitting between them. This CDR3 is 14 amino acids long. In germline, CDR1 is MNHEY, CDR2 SVGEGT. DNA for the CDR3: TGTGCCAGCAGTCCCGGGTCCCTTTATCAGCCCCAGCATTTT. It codes for CASSPGSLYQPQHF.

The chain joins TRBV19 to TRBJ2-7; 11 positions match TRBD2. From germline, CDR1 is LNHDA and CDR2 SQIVND (reference sequence). This CDR3 spans 15 amino acids. The V gene end was trimmed by 5 bases and the J gene end by 4 bases; junction bases not matched to a gene: 7. This CDR3 reads CASSFTSGGRYEQYF. Here the CDR3 DNA reads TGTGCCAGTAGTTTTACTAGCGGGGGCAGATACGAGCAGTACTTC.

This clone was observed once. This rearrangement joins TRBV5-1 to TRBJ1-5, with 7 bases aligning to TRBD1. Trimming took 5 bases from V and 4 from J; bases not matched to a gene: 9. Germline values: CDR1 SGHRS, CDR2 YFSETQ. The CDR3 spans 15 residues. The CDR3 region is CASRRDSSANQPQHF. The CDR3 DNA sequence: TGCGCCAGCAGGAGGGACAGCTCAGCAAATCAGCCCCAGCATTTT.

The chain recombines TRBV2 with TRBJ1-1; no reliable D call. The V and J ends lost 2 bases and 11 bases respectively, with 18 bases between them. The CDR3 covers 14 residues. Germline V gene lookup returns CDR1 SNHLY and CDR2 FYNNEI. CDR3 sequence (DNA): TGTGCCAGCAGTGAATCCCCAGGCTTTCAGGCGGCTTTCTTT. It translates to CASSESPGFQAAFF.

This clone was detected only once. This sequence joins TRBV4-1 and TRBJ1-2; 7 bases are shared with TRBD1. Germline V gives CDR1 MGHRA, CDR2 YSYEKL. V shed 3 bases, J shed 4 bases, and the junction held 11 bases outside the gene matches. This CDR3 comprises 16 residues. For the CDR3, the DNA is TGCGCCAGCAGCCATGTAGTCCTCGGGACAGCCTATGGCTACACCTTC. It encodes CASSHVVLGTAYGYTF.

The chain combines TRBV27 with TRBJ2-2, with unresolved D. This CDR3 has 11 amino acids. Germline CDR1 MNHEY, CDR2 SMNVEV (reference sequence). The V end was cut by 6 bases, the J end by 6 bases, with 5 bases between. This CDR3 reads CASRGPGELFF. For the CDR3, the DNA is TGTGCCAGCAGGGGCCCCGGGGAGCTGTTTTTT.

The chain carries TRBV11-2 and TRBJ2-7; tentative D call: TRBD2 (5 bases). This CDR3 is 13 amino acids long. V lost 0 bases to trimming and J lost 9 bases, with 12 bases between them. Germline V lookup: CDR1 SGHAT, CDR2 FQNNGV. CDR3 sequence: CASSLDLRGRQYF. CDR3 nucleotide sequence: TGTGCCAGCAGCTTAGATCTCCGGGGTCGGCAGTACTTC.

The V gene is TRBV2, the J gene TRBJ2-7; TRBD2 is a possible D gene (7 bases). The CDR3 is 14 amino acids. Trimming took off 7 bases at V and 6 bases at J, with 19 bases between the two ends. Germline CDR1 and CDR2: SNHLY and FYNNEI. The CDR3, as DNA: TGTGCCAGCACTCCCTGGAGGGGGGAGGGCGAGCAGTACTTC. This translates into CASTPWRGEGEQYF.

The chain is built from TRBV1 and TRBJ2-7; the D call of TRBD2 is as the table states it, not checked on the DNA. TRBV1 has pseudogene status. This CDR3 contains 17 residues. The CDR3 nucleotides read TGCACCAGCAGCCAAGAACGGGGGACTAACGGATTTTACGAGCAGTACTTC. It codes for CTSSQERGTNGFYEQYF.

In this sample, this clone turned up once. The chain combines TRBV7-3 with TRBJ2-3; TRBD2 might be the D (6 bases). Germline assignment: CDR1 SGHTA and CDR2 FQGTGA. Trimming stripped 5 bases from V and 0 bases from J, with 12 bases between. The CDR3 covers 15 residues. The CDR3 DNA sequence: TGTGCCAGCAGCCCTGTCGGGGGAAGCACAGATACGCAGTATTTT. Translation gives CASSPVGGSTDTQYF.

The chain employs TRBV30 and TRBJ2-1; no clear D. The CDR3 sequence is 13 residues long. Per the germline V gene, CDR1 is GTSNPN and CDR2 is SVGIG (reference sequence). Trimming removed 5 bases from V and 8 bases from J, with 16 bases in between. The DNA of the CDR3 is TGTGCCTGGTCTCCCGGTTTAGTCTATGAGCAGTTCTTC. It is translated as CAWSPGLVYEQFF.

This rearrangement joins TRBV9 to TRBJ2-5, with D maybe TRBD2 (6 bases). Germline CDR1 SGDLS, CDR2 YYNGEE. This CDR3 has 13 residues. V lost 4 bases, J lost 4 bases, and 11 bases lay in between. CDR3 sequence (DNA): TGTGCCAGCAGCCAACACGGGGGAGAGACCCAGTACTTC. It codes for CASSQHGGETQYF.

The rearrangement uses TRBV15 and TRBJ1-2; unclear D gene. Looked up from germline, CDR1 is LNHNV and CDR2 is YYDKDF (reference sequence). Trimming removed 6 bases at V and 8 bases at J, with 25 bases between. The CDR3 is 16 amino acids. The CDR3 DNA follows: TGTGCCACCAGTCCCGACGGAGGCAGTCAGGTTAGGGGCTACACCTTC. Protein sequence: CATSPDGGSQVRGYTF.

V is TRBV12-5 and J is TRBJ1-1; tentative D call: TRBD1 (6 bases). Germline V CDR1 and CDR2: LGHNT, FRNRAP. This CDR3 comprises 13 residues. The V and J ends lost 2 bases and 6 bases respectively, with 10 bases between them. The CDR3 is CASGLSQGPEAFF. CDR3 bases: TGTGCTAGTGGTTTGAGTCAGGGGCCTGAAGCTTTCTTT.

This clone was observed once. The J gene is TRBJ1-5, the V gene TRBV3-1 (or the pseudogene TRBV3-2); D ambiguous. CDR1 and CDR2 from the germline V gene are LGHDT and YNNKEL (reference sequence). Trimming stripped 4 bases from V and 2 bases from J, with 9 bases between. The CDR3 has 14 amino acids. This CDR3 is CASSRTGGNQPQHF. CDR3 sequence (DNA): TGTGCCAGCAGCCGCACCGGGGGCAATCAGCCCCAGCATTTT.

The chain joins TRBV4-3 to TRBJ2-3, with TRBD2 matching over 10 bases. V trimming: 3 bases; J trimming: 4 bases; junction bases outside the gene matches: 7. The CDR3 is 16 residues long. Germline lookup yields CDR1 LGHNA and CDR2 YSLEER. As DNA, the CDR3 is TGCGCCAGCAGCCAGGAAAGCGGGGGGGCCGCAGATACGCAGTATTTT. Translating gives CASSQESGGAADTQYF.